The sequence of this T cell receptor (beta chain) was determined in a study of OX40 agonist ivuxolimab in advanced cancers. The germline V gene encodes CDR1 MNHNS and CDR2 SASEGT. This CDR3 region has 16 residues. Trimming left V 1 base short and J 3 bases short, with 13 bases between. Clones were sequenced by immunoSEQ multiplex PCR, and TCRdb holds only the in-frame ones, with some missing. The sample consists of more than 65,000 clones, approximately 81% of them appearing once. The sequence was collected from an adult with an advanced solid tumor such as melanoma, head and neck, liver or kidney cancer. The V call is TRBV6-1, the J call TRBJ1-3; D is undetermined. Sequenced material: CD4+ or CD8+ T cells sorted from blood, taken in a trial of the OX40 agonist ivuxolimab. CDR3 in amino acids: CASSEDSGIVGNTIYF. The DNA of the CDR3 is TGTGCCAGCAGTGAAGATTCAGGAATTGTTGGAAACACCATATATTTT.